These 27 T cell receptor beta chains came from one sample sequenced in a study of OX40 agonist ivuxolimab in advanced cancers. This table comes from immunoSEQ multiplex PCR, and its TCRdb copy is limited to in-frame clones, with some not included. The sample has some 50,000 clones, around four fifths seen once; the top ten hold about 0.69%. This specimen was CD4+ or CD8+ T cells sorted from blood, taken in a trial of the OX40 agonist ivuxolimab. Receptors were obtained from an adult with an advanced solid tumor such as melanoma, head and neck, liver or kidney cancer.

Notes on this clone: The same CDR3 is also encoded by other DNA sequences in this sample. This sequence joins TRBV11-3 and TRBJ2-5; D is uncertain. The CDR3 spans 11 residues. Germline V CDR1 and CDR2: SGHNT, YENEEA. Trimming stripped 2 bases from V and 3 bases from J, with 1 base between. This chain's CDR3 is CASSLKETQYF. The CDR3 region has the DNA TGTGCCAGCAGCTTAAAAGAGACCCAGTACTTC.

The chain carries TRBV9 and TRBJ2-7; D may be TRBD1 or TRBD2 (5 bases each). This CDR3 comprises 14 residues. In germline, CDR1 is SGDLS, CDR2 YYNGEE. V lost 4 bases to trimming and J lost 3 bases, with 14 bases between them. CDR3 sequence: CASSNPRDGYEQYF. The CDR3 region has the DNA TGTGCCAGCAGCAACCCCCGGGACGGCTACGAGCAGTACTTC. The full variable domain, in which reference TRBV9 and TRBJ2-7 provide the parts outside the CDR3, is DSGVTQTPKHLITATGQRVTLRCSPRSGDLSVYWYQQSLDQGLQFLIQYYNGEERAKGNILERFSAQQFPDLHSELNLSSLELGDSALYFCASSNPRDGYEQYFGPGTRLTVT.

The chain combines TRBV7-9 with TRBJ2-7; 8 bases map to TRBD1. The CDR3 spans 14 residues. With 5 bases clipped from V and 13 bases from J, the junction kept 16 bases outside the gene matches. Germline V gene lookup returns CDR1 SEHNR and CDR2 FQNEAQ (reference sequence). The CDR3, as DNA: TGTGCCAGCAGCGTCGACGCGACAGGGGCTACTTATTACTTC. Translated, it gives CASSVDATGATYYF.

The chain uses TRBV5-1 and TRBJ1-2, with 7 bases that match TRBD1. V lost 0 bases and J lost 3; bases outside the gene matches: 14. Germline CDR1 reads SGHRS; CDR2 reads YFSETQ. CDR3 length: 18 amino acids. DNA for the CDR3: TGCGCCAGCAGCTTGGCCGGGACGCAGGGGGATTATTACTATGGCTACACCTTC. Protein product: CASSLAGTQGDYYYGYTF.

The chain employs TRBV5-1 and TRBJ2-1, with D possibly called TRBD1 or TRBD2 (5 bases each). The V gene's germline CDR1 is SGHRS and CDR2 YFSETQ. V was shortened by 0 bases and J by 10 bases, with 17 bases between the two germline ends. The CDR3 contains 15 residues. The CDR3 DNA reads as TGCGCCAGCAGCTTGGGGGGGTATCTATTTCAGGAGCAGTTCTTC. This translates into CASSLGGYLFQEQFF.

The rearrangement uses TRBV6-1 and TRBJ2-5, with 8 nucleotides matching TRBD2. After removal of 6 bases from V and 4 bases from J, the junction contained 7 bases not matched to a gene. This CDR3 is 14 amino acids long. Germline CDR1 is MNHNS and CDR2 is SASEGT. This CDR3 is CASRVSRGGETQYF. In nucleotides, the CDR3 is TGTGCCAGCAGGGTCTCTCGGGGGGGAGAGACCCAGTACTTC.

The CDR3 DNA reads as TGCGCCAGCAGCTTGGACCTTCAAGGAATTGGCAATGAGCAGTTCTTC. Encoded protein: CASSLDLQGIGNEQFF. The chain recombines TRBV5-1 with TRBJ2-1; the D is unclear. The CDR3 is 16 residues long. Germline CDR1 is SGHRS and CDR2 is YFSETQ. With 0 bases removed from V and 6 bases from J, the gap between germline ends came to 16 bases.

CDR3: CASSLGGSTNEKLFF. CDR3 in DNA: TGTGCCAGCAGTTTAGGGGGATCCACTAATGAAAAACTGTTTTTT. The chain recombines TRBV28 with TRBJ1-4, with D possibly TRBD1 on 5 matching bases. V dropped 2 bases and J dropped 2 bases, with 9 bases sitting between them. The CDR3 spans 15 residues. Germline CDR1 is MDHEN and CDR2 is SYDVKM.

The genes are TRBV5-1 and TRBJ2-5; D may correspond to TRBD1 or TRBD2 (5 bases each). The J call may not be correct, given that the DNA end is closer to TRBJ2-7. From germline, CDR1 is SGHRS and CDR2 YFSETQ. The CDR3 runs 17 residues. CDR3 sequence (DNA): TGCGCCAGCAACCCGGGGCAGGCCCCGAGGGTAAACTACGAGCAGTACTTC. Translated: CASNPGQAPRVNYEQYF.

This clone is medium-sized by share. The chain combines TRBV2 with TRBJ1-5; D gene unclear. The CDR3 loop spans 14 amino acids. Trimming took off 6 bases at V and 2 bases at J, with 11 bases between the two ends. CDR1 SNHLY and CDR2 FYNNEI come from the germline V gene. CDR3 coding DNA: TGTGCCAGCAGACCAGACTCGGGCAATCAGCCCCAGCATTTT. Translation gives CASRPDSGNQPQHF.

CDR3 DNA sequence: TGTGCCAGCAGCGTAGGTCTAGCGGGCTACGAGCAGTACTTC. Translated: CASSVGLAGYEQYF. The rearrangement uses TRBV9 and TRBJ2-7, with TRBD2 matching over 8 bases. V lost 0 bases, J lost 3 bases, and 2 bases stayed unmatched. Germline values: CDR1 SGDLS, CDR2 YYNGEE. The CDR3 is 14 amino acids.

The chain has TRBV6-5 and TRBJ1-5, with 10 positions matching TRBD1. V trimming: 6 bases; J trimming: 7 bases; junction bases outside the gene matches: 9. The germline V gene encodes CDR1 MNHEY and CDR2 SVGAGI. The CDR3 is 15 amino acids. The CDR3 bases are TGTGCCAGCAGACGACAGGGGGCCCTAGGGCAGCCCCAGCATTTT. Translating it yields CASRRQGALGQPQHF.

This rearrangement joins TRBV11-3 to TRBJ2-1, with 7 bases identical to TRBD1. Germline lookup yields CDR1 SGHNT and CDR2 YENEEA. Trimming cost V 5 bases and J 5 bases; bases outside gene matches: 6. The CDR3 contains 14 residues. CDR3 in amino acids: CASSLNRGHNEQFF. As DNA, the CDR3 is TGTGCCAGCAGCCTAAACAGGGGACACAATGAGCAGTTCTTC.

This clone was detected once. The J gene is TRBJ2-7, the V gene TRBV10-3; 11 positions match TRBD1. The germline gives CDR1 ENHRY, CDR2 SYGVKD. V was pared by 6 bases and J by 0 bases, with 10 bases of the junction left unmatched. The CDR3 covers 17 residues. The CDR3 here is CAIRSSGGTGGSYEQYF. CDR3 nucleotides: TGTGCCATCAGATCCTCCGGTGGGACAGGGGGCTCCTACGAGCAGTACTTC.

The chain joins TRBV19 to TRBJ2-6, with 8 bases matching TRBD1. Trimming took 3 bases from V and 0 from J; bases not matched to a gene: 1. Germline V gene lookup returns CDR1 LNHDA and CDR2 SQIVND (reference sequence). This CDR3 is built from 16 residues. The CDR3 spells CASSMGQASGANVLTF. CDR3 nucleotides: TGTGCCAGTAGTATGGGACAGGCCTCTGGGGCCAACGTCCTGACTTTC.

The chain combines TRBV10-2 with TRBJ2-1, with 10 positions matching TRBD2. Germline assignment: CDR1 WSHSY and CDR2 SAAADI. This CDR3 spans 16 amino acids. Trimming took 3 bases from V and 0 from J; bases not matched to a gene: 2. CDR3 sequence reads: CASSEAGGNSYNEQFF. DNA of the CDR3: TGCGCCAGCAGTGAAGCGGGGGGGAACTCCTACAATGAGCAGTTCTTC.

The genes are TRBV5-4 and TRBJ2-7; D is possibly TRBD2 (6 bases). Per germline, CDR1 SGHNT and CDR2 YYREEE (reference sequence). The CDR3 is made up of 14 amino acids. Trimming left V 4 bases short and J 6 bases short, with 17 bases between. The CDR3 DNA sequence: TGTGCCAGCAGCCTAACCGGGGACTCGGGCGAGCAGTACTTC. Its protein is CASSLTGDSGEQYF.

This clone was counted a single time. V usage is TRBV4-1 and J usage is TRBJ1-6; 9 nucleotides agree with TRBD1. Germline assignment: CDR1 MGHRA and CDR2 YSYEKL. CDR3 length: 21 residues. The J segment lost 1 base and the V segment lost 0 bases, leaving 13 bases of the junction unmatched. CDR3 amino acids: CASSQEEGQGVLSSYNSPLHF. The CDR3, as DNA: TGCGCCAGCAGCCAAGAAGAGGGACAGGGAGTTTTAAGTTCCTATAATTCACCCCTCCACTTT.

The genes are TRBV7-2 and TRBJ1-4, with D perhaps matching TRBD1 (6 bases). In germline, CDR1 is SGHTA, CDR2 FQGNSA. The V end lost 3 bases, the J end lost 2 bases, and 13 bases lay between the germline ends. The CDR3 loop spans 16 amino acids. CDR3 nucleotide sequence: TGTGCCAGCAGCTTGCTCGGGGGGGGCACTAATGAAAAACTGTTTTTT. Its translation is CASSLLGGGTNEKLFF.

The rearrangement links TRBV7-2 to TRBJ2-3, with 13 nucleotides matching TRBD2. CDR3 length: 15 amino acids. In germline, CDR1 is SGHTA, CDR2 FQGNSA. V dropped 5 bases and J dropped 5; count of bases not matched to a gene: 4. The DNA for the CDR3 is TGTGCCAGCAGCCTCGGACTAGCGGGGGTAGATACGCAGTATTTT. Protein product: CASSLGLAGVDTQYF. The entire variable domain, with the rest obtained from reference TRBV7-2 and TRBJ2-3, is as follows: GAGVSQSPSNKVTEKGKDVELRCDPISGHTALYWYRQSLGQGLEFLIYFQGNSAPDKSGLPSDRFSAERTGGSVSTLTIQRTQQEDSAVYLCASSLGLAGVDTQYFGPGTRLTVL.

V usage is TRBV4-1 and J usage is TRBJ1-1, with D possibly being TRBD1 (5 bases). Looked up from germline, CDR1 is MGHRA and CDR2 is YSYEKL. Trimming stripped 1 base from V and 1 base from J, with 10 bases between. CDR3 length: 15 residues. CDR3 amino acids: CASSQGLDRNTEAFF. Here the CDR3 DNA reads TGCGCCAGCAGCCAAGGCCTAGACAGGAACACTGAAGCTTTCTTT.

The chain has TRBV11-3 and TRBJ2-2; no reliable D call. Between the trimmed V and J ends, which lost 0 bases and 6 bases, there was a span of 8 bases. The CDR3 contains 14 residues. Per germline, CDR1 SGHNT and CDR2 YENEEA. CDR3 nucleotide sequence: TGTGCCAGCAGCTTAGAATCCCGGGCCGGGGAGCTGTTTTTT. This sequence encodes CASSLESRAGELFF.

The chain joins TRBV9 to TRBJ1-2, with D possibly being TRBD1 (5 bases). Trimming stripped 4 bases from V and 8 bases from J, with 18 bases between. The V gene's germline CDR1 is SGDLS and CDR2 YYNGEE. The CDR3 has 14 amino acids. The CDR3 nucleotides are TGTGCCAGCAGCCCCCCCGGGGCCCACGGAGGCTACACCTTC. This encodes CASSPPGAHGGYTF.

This sequence joins TRBV9 and TRBJ1-6, with D possibly TRBD1 on 5 matching bases. The CDR3 contains 15 residues. Germline V CDR1 and CDR2: SGDLS, YYNGEE. V lost 0 bases and J 6 bases, leaving 10 bases between the germline ends. This chain's CDR3 is CASSVGGGGNSPLHF. The CDR3 DNA reads as TGTGCCAGCAGCGTAGGGGGGGGTGGTAATTCACCCCTCCACTTT.

The rearrangement links TRBV2 to TRBJ1-2, with D uncertain. Trimming pared 3 bases from V and 6 bases from J, leaving 11 bases between. The length of the CDR3 is 13 residues. Looked up from germline, CDR1 is SNHLY and CDR2 is FYNNEI. CDR3: CASSDAGYDGYTF. CDR3 coding DNA: TGTGCCAGCAGTGATGCGGGGTATGATGGCTACACCTTC.

About this clone itself: The junction departs from germline at one end; a sequencing error may be responsible. The chain employs TRBV6-4 and TRBJ2-1, with TRBD2 as a possible D gene (6 bases). The germline V gene has CDR1 MRHNA and CDR2 SNTAGT. This CDR3 region has 15 residues. The CDR3 loop reads CASSAGTGSFNEQFF. In DNA, the CDR3 is TGTGCCAGCAGTGCTGGGACTGGTTCCTTCAATGAGCAGTTCTTC.

CDR3 sequence reads: CASSLSDGDWPPNTGELFF. The DNA for the CDR3 is TGTGCCAGCAGCTTGAGCGACGGGGACTGGCCCCCGAACACCGGGGAGCTGTTTTTT. The chain carries TRBV5-8 and TRBJ2-2, with D possibly matching TRBD2 (6 bases). V lost 1 base and J 0 bases, leaving 19 bases between the germline ends. The CDR3 is 19 residues long. Germline V gives CDR1 SGHTS, CDR2 YDEGEE.